One sample yielded the 29 T cell receptor beta chains listed below, sequenced in a study of T cells after yellow fever vaccination. Each CDR3 protein is one row after TCRdb ran MiXCR on the 5' RACE reads. Of about 96,000 distinct CDR3 sequences in the sample, roughly 10% were seen once. The sequenced sample was CD8+ T cells not binding an NS4B(214-222) dextramer, sorted from PBMCs, obtained less than 16 days after the first yellow fever vaccination. The receptors here all came from a man younger than 30 who received the YFV17D yellow fever vaccine.

This chain links TRBV6-2 or TRBV6-3 with TRBJ1-1; D remains ambiguous. The CDR3 contains 13 residues. CDR1 is MNHEY, CDR2 SVGEGT, per germline. V dropped 0 bases and J dropped 7 bases, with 9 bases sitting between them. CDR3 nucleotide sequence: TGTGCCAGCAGTTACTCGAAGCAATTTGAAGCTTTCTTT. Its protein is CASSYSKQFEAFF.

This clonotype was counted only a few times. V is TRBV21-1 and J is TRBJ2-5. TRBV21-1 is shown as a pseudogene. The CDR3 extends over 13 amino acids. CDR3 coding DNA: TGTGCCAGCAGCAAAGCGGTCGAGGAGACCCAGTACTTC. It specifies CASSKAVEETQYF.

This chain connects TRBV6-1 to TRBJ2-7; the D gene could be TRBD1 or TRBD2 (5 bases each). The germline gives CDR1 MNHNS, CDR2 SASEGT. Trimming removed 6 bases from V and 7 bases from J, with 25 bases in between. The CDR3 length is 16 residues. The CDR3 DNA is TGTGCCAGCAGCCTGCGAGGACGGGGCAGGATACCGGAGCAGTACGTC. Its translation is CASSLRGRGRIPEQYV.

This clonotype occurred many times. The CDR3 spells CASSLFTGDNTEAFF. For the CDR3, the DNA is TGCGCCAGCAGCTTGTTTACAGGGGACAACACTGAAGCTTTCTTT. The chain employs TRBV5-1 and TRBJ1-1, with 7 nucleotides matching TRBD1. V was clipped by 1 base and J by 2 bases; unmatched bases: 5. Germline assignment: CDR1 SGHRS and CDR2 YFSETQ. CDR3 length: 15 amino acids.

This clonotype was found a few times. This chain connects TRBV29-1 to TRBJ1-1, with no clear D. The CDR3 extends over 13 amino acids. V lost 3 bases, J lost 1 base, and 9 bases lay in between. The germline V gene has CDR1 SQVTM and CDR2 ANQGSEA. CDR3 bases: TGCAGCGTTGACGCCAGGCGGAACACTGAAGCTTTCTTT. Its translation: CSVDARRNTEAFF.

The rearrangement joins TRBV2 to TRBJ2-3; D may be TRBD1 (6 bases). The V end was cut by 6 bases, the J end by 6 bases, with 22 bases between. This CDR3 spans 16 amino acids. Germline values: CDR1 SNHLY, CDR2 FYNNEI. The CDR3 sequence is CASRAYIGQPTDTQYF. The CDR3 bases are TGTGCCAGCAGGGCGTACATTGGACAGCCCACGGATACGCAGTATTTT.

The rearrangement uses TRBV6-2 or TRBV6-3 and TRBJ2-3; no clear D gene. The CDR3 has 14 amino acids. Germline values: CDR1 MNHEY, CDR2 SVGEGT. Trimming cost V 3 bases and J 4 bases, with 11 bases left between them. The CDR3, as DNA: TGTGCCAGCAGTTATGAGTCTCCCCCAGATACGCAGTATTTT. Translating it yields CASSYESPPDTQYF.

The rearrangement uses TRBV20-1 and TRBJ2-1; 9 bases are shared with TRBD2. This CDR3 has 19 amino acids. Trimming removed 1 base from V and 0 bases from J; junction bases left unmatched: 13. Germline V gene sequence: CDR1 DFQATT, CDR2 SNEGSKA (reference sequence). CDR3 sequence: CSARAGLAGVSLSYNEQFF. DNA for the CDR3: TGCAGTGCTAGAGCAGGGTTAGCGGGGGTCTCCCTCTCCTACAATGAGCAGTTCTTC.

This clonotype came up many times. CDR3 protein: CASSPGGGSDTQYF. The CDR3 DNA reads as TGCGCCAGCAGCCCCGGGGGGGGCTCAGATACGCAGTATTTT. V usage is TRBV5-1 and J usage is TRBJ2-3; 8 bases line up with TRBD2. This CDR3 has 14 residues. The germline gives CDR1 SGHRS, CDR2 YFSETQ. The trim removed 4 bases at V and 4 bases at J, leaving 5 bases unmatched. The entire variable domain, with the rest obtained from reference TRBV5-1 and TRBJ2-3, is as follows: KAGVTQTPRYLIKTRGQQVTLSCSPISGHRSVSWYQQTPGQGLQFLFEYFSETQRNKGNFPGRFSGRQFSNSRSEMNVSTLELGDSALYLCASSPGGGSDTQYFGPGTRLTVL.

Concerning this clonotype: One end of the junction varies from germline; a read error may be responsible. The chain links TRBV7-6 to TRBJ2-7, with 9 nucleotides matching TRBD1. CDR1 and CDR2 (germline): SGHVS, FNYEAQ. The CDR3 is 14 amino acids. CDR3 in amino acids: CVSSGTGGLYEQYF. The CDR3 region has the DNA TGTGTCAGCAGCGGTACAGGGGGCCTCTACGAGCAGTACTTC.

The chain combines TRBV4-3 with TRBJ1-6; D is undetermined. The CDR3 sequence is 17 residues long. CDR1 is LGHNA and CDR2 is YSLEER in the germline V gene. The V gene lost 3 bases and the J gene lost 0 bases, with 12 bases spanning the gap. The CDR3 sequence is CASSQSLLSSYNSPLHF. CDR3 DNA sequence: TGCGCCAGCAGCCAGTCGCTCCTCAGCTCCTATAATTCACCCCTCCACTTT.

The rearrangement joins TRBV6-2 or TRBV6-3 to TRBJ1-2, with D tentatively TRBD1 (5 bases). CDR1 is MNHEY, CDR2 SVGEGT, per germline. V was trimmed by 5 bases and J by 7 bases, leaving 23 bases between them. The CDR3 extends over 16 amino acids. The CDR3 loop is CASSGAGTADRAGYTF. CDR3 nucleotide sequence: TGTGCCAGCAGTGGCGCCGGGACCGCGGATAGGGCTGGCTACACCTTC.

The chain recombines TRBV29-1 with TRBJ1-1; D unresolved. The germline gives CDR1 SQVTM, CDR2 ANQGSEA. The CDR3 length is 12 residues. V was pared by 1 base and J by 1 base, with 4 bases between. CDR3 DNA sequence: TGCAGCGTTGAAGGGGAGAACACTGAAGCTTTCTTT. Protein product: CSVEGENTEAFF.

The V and J genes are TRBV4-1 and TRBJ2-1, with TRBD2 identical over 13 bases. Per the germline V gene, CDR1 is MGHRA and CDR2 is YSYEKL. J gave up 7 bases and V 4 bases, and 7 bases lay outside the gene matches. This CDR3 contains 16 residues. The CDR3 coding sequence is TGCGCCAGCAGCCCCACTAGCGGGGGGGCAGGAAATGAGCAGTTCTTC. It is translated as CASSPTSGGAGNEQFF.

This clonotype was detected a few times. The chain uses TRBV19 and TRBJ2-7, with D tentatively TRBD2 (7 bases). Between the trimmed V and J ends, which lost 6 bases and 3 bases, there was a span of 18 bases. This CDR3 spans 15 amino acids. Germline CDR1 reads LNHDA; CDR2 reads SQIVND (reference sequence). The DNA of the CDR3 is TGTGCCAGTAGGTTGGGCGGGGGCTCCAACTACGAGCAGTACTTC. It specifies CASRLGGGSNYEQYF.

Only a few counts were recorded for this clonotype. The CDR3 here is CASSPSTITTNEKLFF. In nucleotides, the CDR3 is TGTGCCAGCAGCCCCTCCACTATTACAACTAATGAAAAACTGTTTTTT. The V call is TRBV7-8, the J call TRBJ1-4; D remains unclear. The CDR3 is 16 residues long. The V end lost 5 bases, the J end lost 0 bases, and 13 bases lay between the germline ends. CDR1 is SGHVS and CDR2 is FQNEAQ in the germline V gene.

Ten or more counts support this clonotype. V usage is TRBV29-1 and J usage is TRBJ2-2; D not certain. Germline V lookup: CDR1 SQVTM, CDR2 ANQGSEA. The CDR3 has 13 amino acids. Trimming left V 6 bases short and J 4 bases short, with 12 bases between. In nucleotides, the CDR3 is TGCAGCGTCCCTCTTCCGGCCACCGGGGAGCTGTTTTTT. Amino acids: CSVPLPATGELFF.

CDR3 region: CASSLILAGAFGELFF. CDR3 sequence (DNA): TGTGCCAGCAGTTTAATACTAGCGGGGGCATTCGGGGAGCTGTTTTTT. V gene TRBV27 combines with J gene TRBJ2-2, with TRBD2 matching 11 bases. Germline values: CDR1 MNHEY, CDR2 SMNVEV (reference sequence). The CDR3 contains 16 residues. The junction had 6 bases not matched to a gene; V was cut back by 2 bases and J by 7 bases.

This clonotype came up a few times. The V call is TRBV6-1, the J call TRBJ1-2, with D maybe TRBD1 (6 bases). The CDR3 covers 13 residues. Germline CDR1 is MNHNS and CDR2 is SASEGT. Trimming pared 6 bases from V and 3 bases from J, leaving 11 bases between. The CDR3 spells CASRLGAHYGYTF. The CDR3 DNA reads TGTGCCAGCAGGTTGGGGGCCCACTATGGCTACACCTTC.

A few counts support this clonotype. The CDR3 DNA is TGCGCCAGCAGCCAGACTGACAGGGGCCGCAATCAGCCCCAGCATTTT. Translating gives CASSQTDRGRNQPQHF. V gene TRBV4-1 combines with J gene TRBJ1-5, with TRBD1 matching over 8 bases. The germline V gene encodes CDR1 MGHRA and CDR2 YSYEKL. V lost 3 bases, J lost 2 bases, and 6 bases stayed unmatched. The CDR3 runs 16 residues.

This clonotype was detected a few times. The chain has TRBV5-1 and TRBJ2-7; D not resolved. The germline CDR1 and CDR2 sequences are SGHRS and YFSETQ. Trimming stripped 0 bases from V and 6 bases from J, with 13 bases between. CDR3 length: 14 residues. CDR3 protein: CASSLAGQVVEQYF. The CDR3 nucleotides read TGCGCCAGCAGCTTGGCCGGGCAGGTCGTCGAGCAGTACTTC.

V is TRBV9 and J is TRBJ2-3; 10 bases map to TRBD2. CDR1 SGDLS and CDR2 YYNGEE come from the germline V gene. V shed 0 bases and J 5 bases; nucleotides not matched to a gene: 12. This CDR3 region has 18 residues. CDR3 DNA sequence: TGTGCCAGCAGCGTAGCTAGCGGGGGACCCCGAGGTATAGATACGCAGTATTTT. Amino acids: CASSVASGGPRGIDTQYF.

Ten or more counts support this clonotype. The CDR3 protein is CSARDGGRRKQEQYF. Here the CDR3 DNA reads TGCAGTGCTAGAGATGGGGGGAGGAGAAAACAGGAGCAGTACTTC. This chain links TRBV20-1 with TRBJ2-7, with D maybe TRBD2 (6 bases). There are 15 residues in the CDR3. V lost 0 bases, J lost 7 bases, and 19 bases lay in between. The V gene's germline CDR1 is DFQATT and CDR2 SNEGSKA (reference sequence).

This clonotype was detected a few times. This chain joins TRBV7-2 and TRBJ2-3; TRBD1 is a possible D gene (5 bases). Germline-derived CDR1 and CDR2 are SGHTA and FQGNSA. The CDR3 is 15 residues long. The V and J ends lost 5 bases and 3 bases respectively, with 15 bases between them. DNA of the CDR3: TGTGCCAGCAGCCTACCCAAGGGGCCGACAGATACGCAGTATTTT. This sequence encodes CASSLPKGPTDTQYF.

The J gene is TRBJ2-7, the V gene TRBV4-1; 8 positions match TRBD1. Germline values: CDR1 MGHRA, CDR2 YSYEKL. V shed 2 bases, J shed 1 base, and the junction held 4 bases outside the gene matches. CDR3 size: 15 residues. The chain's CDR3 is CASSQLQGDSYEQYF. The CDR3 DNA sequence: TGCGCCAGCAGCCAACTACAGGGGGATTCCTACGAGCAGTACTTC.

V is TRBV12-3 or TRBV12-4 and J is TRBJ1-5; D gene uncertain. This CDR3 has 15 residues. V was clipped by 1 base and J by 5 bases, with 12 bases between them. CDR3: CASSLGQLPDQPQHF. The DNA of the CDR3 is TGTGCCAGCAGTTTAGGGCAGTTACCCGATCAGCCCCAGCATTTT.

This clonotype has more than one count but fewer than ten. The genes are TRBV11-2 and TRBJ2-3; 14 nucleotides align to TRBD2. This CDR3 is built from 19 residues. Germline V gives CDR1 SGHAT, CDR2 FQNNGV. V trimming: 4 bases; J trimming: 2 bases; junction bases outside the gene matches: 11. The CDR3 reads CASSSRLAGGPRNTDTQYF. The CDR3 region has the DNA TGTGCCAGCAGCTCGAGACTAGCGGGGGGGCCTAGAAACACAGATACGCAGTATTTT. Drawing the rest from reference TRBV11-2 and TRBJ2-3, the complete variable domain is EAGVAQSPRYKIIEKRQSVAFWCNPISGHATLYWYQQILGQGPKLLIQFQNNGVVDDSQLPKDRFSAERLKGVDSTLKIQPAKLEDSAVYLCASSSRLAGGPRNTDTQYFGPGTRLTVL.

This clonotype has a count of ten or more. The rearrangement links TRBV12-3 or TRBV12-4 to TRBJ2-2; 11 positions agree with TRBD1. The CDR3 loop spans 14 amino acids. V shed 5 bases, J shed 7 bases, and the junction held 3 bases outside the gene matches. Here the CDR3 reads CASSPDRGLGELFF. The CDR3 nucleotides read TGTGCCAGCAGTCCGGACAGGGGGCTCGGGGAGCTGTTTTTT.

This clonotype was seen more than once but under ten times. CDR3 sequence: CSARDAAGNDGGNTIYF. For the CDR3, the DNA is TGCAGTGCTAGAGACGCGGCGGGGAATGATGGTGGAAACACCATATATTTT. The genes are TRBV20-1 and TRBJ1-3; D uncertain. Germline V gives CDR1 DFQATT, CDR2 SNEGSKA (reference sequence). V lost 0 bases, J lost 3 bases, and 18 bases lay in between. The CDR3 covers 17 residues.